This is a list of T cell receptor beta chains from one sample in a study of Graves' ophthalmopathy and Graves' hyperthyroidism. TCRdb reprocessed the multiplex PCR reads via MiXCR and lists one record per CDR3 protein. The sample yields 400,000 or so distinct CDR3 sequences, about 17% seen once. The sequencing input was peripheral blood. The receptors were sampled from an adult woman with stable Graves' hyperthyroidism. Each CDR3 is given with its conserved first and last residue. The D gene is left open where the match is weak. Clone size, where shown, is once, few, many, or a class for clones that have expanded.

-	-	TRBJ1-1	TRBV4-3	CASSQTVGRGGTEAFF	TGCGCCAGCAGCCAGACCGTCGGACGAGGGGGCACTGAAGCTTTCTTT
TRBD1	many	TRBJ1-2	TRBV11-1	CASSSPRDRGSYGYTF	TGTGCCAGCAGCTCACCCCGGGACAGGGGGTCCTATGGCTACACCTTC
-	-	TRBJ2-5	TRBV29-1	CSVERQGETQYF	TGCAGCGTTGAGAGGCAGGGAGAGACCCAGTACTTC
-	many	TRBJ1-2	TRBV19	CASTDPRDFNSNYGYTF	TGTGCCAGTACCGACCCGCGGGACTTTAATTCGAACTATGGCTACACCTTC
TRBD1	-	TRBJ2-1	TRBV5-1	CASSTTGDSYNEQFF	TGCGCCAGCAGCACAACAGGGGACTCCTACAATGAGCAGTTCTTC
-	many	TRBJ1-1	TRBV29-1	CSVERVSPFMNTEAFF	TGCAGCGTTGAACGGGTCAGCCCCTTTATGAACACTGAAGCTTTCTTT
TRBD2	many	TRBJ2-7	TRBV12-3/TRBV12-4	CASSLRASGSYEQYF	TGTGCCAGCAGTTTACGGGCTAGCGGGAGTTACGAGCAGTACTTC
TRBD1	many	TRBJ1-1	TRBV6-1	CASSETGQVNTEAFF	TGTGCCAGCAGTGAGACAGGGCAGGTCAACACTGAAGCTTTCTTT
-	many	TRBJ2-5	TRBV24-1	CATSDSGREETQYF	TGTGCCACCAGTGATTCAGGCAGAGAAGAGACCCAGTACTTC
-	few	TRBJ2-1	TRBV20-1	CSARIQGGSNEQFF	TGCAGTGCTAGAATACAGGGCGGGTCCAATGAGCAGTTCTTC
TRBD1	many	TRBJ2-7	TRBV27	CASSFGTGTYEQYF	TGTGCCAGCAGTTTCGGGACAGGGACCTACGAGCAGTACTTC
-	many	TRBJ2-4	TRBV3-1	CASSQDLFWRDGNIQYF	TGTGCCAGCAGCCAAGATCTTTTCTGGCGGGATGGAAACATTCAGTACTTC
-	many	TRBJ1-1	TRBV20-1	CSAREPSTYLFDTNTEAFF	TGCAGTGCTAGAGAACCCTCGACCTATTTATTCGACACGAACACTGAAGCTTTCTTT
-	many	TRBJ2-7	TRBV7-2	CASSSPWASTYEQYF	TGTGCCAGCAGCTCCCCCTGGGCCTCCACCTACGAGCAGTACTTC
TRBD2	many	TRBJ2-7	TRBV28	CASRNPGRGRSSYEQYF	TGTGCCAGCAGAAATCCTGGGAGGGGACGGAGCTCCTACGAGCAGTACTTC
-	many	TRBJ1-5	TRBV28	CASSPQGPKSNQPQHF	TGTGCCAGCAGTCCTCAGGGCCCCAAAAGTAATCAGCCCCAGCATTTT
TRBD1	many	TRBJ2-7	TRBV6-2/TRBV6-3	CASSYGTGGYEQYF	TGTGCCAGCAGTTACGGGACAGGGGGCTACGAGCAGTACTTC
TRBD1	-	TRBJ1-2	TRBV6-2/TRBV6-3	CASSRTGKPYGYTF	TGTGCCAGCAGTCGGACAGGGAAACCTTATGGCTACACCTTC
TRBD1	-	TRBJ1-2	TRBV12-3/TRBV12-4	CASSPSTGTYGYTF	TGTGCCAGCAGCCCTTCGACAGGGACCTATGGCTACACCTTC
-	-	TRBJ2-1	TRBV11-2	CASSLYSSSYNEQFF	TGTGCCAGCAGCTTATACTCTAGCTCCTACAATGAGCAGTTCTTC